The 21 T cell receptor beta chains below were found in one sample sequenced in a study of stem cell transplantation in POMP-related autoinflammatory disease. Libraries were prepared by immunoSEQ multiplex PCR; TCRdb keeps only in-frame clonotypes and omits some of them. The table shows over 60,000 clones, with roughly 93% occurring only once. This specimen consisted of CD4+ T cells from PBMCs, obtained after stem cell transplantation. These receptors all stem from a human patient with POMP-related autoinflammation and immune dysregulation (PRAID). The T cells may come from the graft donor.

The V call is TRBV18, the J call TRBJ2-7, with unresolved D. The CDR3 covers 14 residues. V was cut by 1 base and J by 2 bases, with 9 bases left in between. CDR1 is KGHSH and CDR2 is LQKENI in the germline V gene. CDR3 amino acids: CASSPLDGPYEQYF. As DNA, the CDR3 is TGTGCCAGCTCACCACTGGACGGACCCTACGAGCAGTACTTC.

The chain combines TRBV7-2 with TRBJ2-3; no definite D call. The CDR3 has 14 amino acids. The V gene lost 5 bases and the J gene lost 2 bases, with 11 bases spanning the gap. Germline V gene sequence: CDR1 SGHTA, CDR2 FQGNSA. CDR3 amino acids: CASSPLRLTDTQYF. The DNA of the CDR3 is TGTGCCAGCAGCCCACTCCGCCTCACAGATACGCAGTATTTT.

The chain recombines TRBV27 with TRBJ2-1; no clear D. Per germline, CDR1 MNHEY and CDR2 SMNVEV (reference sequence). The CDR3 covers 13 residues. Trimming shortened V by 7 bases and J by 0 bases, and 7 bases separated the two germline ends. CDR3 region: CASKRNSYNEQFF. The DNA for the CDR3 is TGTGCCAGCAAGAGGAACTCCTACAATGAGCAGTTCTTC.

The chain uses TRBV7-6 and TRBJ2-1, with D perhaps TRBD2 (6 bases). V lost 6 bases to trimming and J lost 5 bases, with 17 bases between them. Germline V gene lookup returns CDR1 SGHVS and CDR2 FNYEAQ. This CDR3 is built from 15 residues. CDR3 DNA sequence: TGTGCCAGCAGGCACTTACTAGCAGCGAACAATGAGCAGTTCTTC. Translation: CASRHLLAANNEQFF.

V and J are TRBV2 and TRBJ1-5; no clear D gene. The CDR3 has 13 amino acids. Germline assignment: CDR1 SNHLY and CDR2 FYNNEI. The V end lost 5 bases, the J end lost 4 bases, and 9 bases lay between the germline ends. DNA for the CDR3: TGTGCCAGCAGTCCCGAATCAAATCAGCCCCAGCATTTT. It codes for CASSPESNQPQHF.

This sequence joins TRBV4-1 and TRBJ2-1; D call uncertain. The V and J ends lost 2 bases and 4 bases respectively, with 9 bases between them. This CDR3 is 14 amino acids long. Germline lookup yields CDR1 MGHRA and CDR2 YSYEKL. CDR3: CASSQHRRYNEQFF. The CDR3 DNA reads TGCGCCAGCAGCCAACACCGTCGTTACAATGAGCAGTTCTTC.

This chain links TRBV20-1 with TRBJ1-1, with D unclear. The germline V gene encodes CDR1 DFQATT and CDR2 SNEGSKA (reference sequence). V lost 6 bases, J lost 4 bases, and 9 bases lay in between. The CDR3 runs 11 residues. CDR3 in amino acids: CSARPVTEAFF. The DNA for the CDR3 is TGCAGTGCCAGGCCTGTCACTGAAGCTTTCTTT.

This sequence joins TRBV6-5 and TRBJ1-2; 10 nucleotides line up with TRBD1. CDR3 size: 14 residues. Per the germline V gene, CDR1 is MNHEY and CDR2 is SVGAGI. V gave up 7 bases and J gave up 7 bases; unmatched junction bases: 9. The CDR3: CASMGDRGTSGYTF. The CDR3 DNA is TGTGCCAGCATGGGGGACAGGGGAACTAGTGGCTACACCTTC.

The chain is built from TRBV3-1 (or the pseudogene TRBV3-2) and TRBJ2-6; D unresolved. This CDR3 comprises 15 residues. V lost 1 base to trimming and J lost 4 bases, with 8 bases between them. Germline CDR1 LGHDT, CDR2 YNNKEL (reference sequence). As DNA, the CDR3 is TGTGCCAGCAGCCAAGGGGGATCCGGGGCCAACGTCCTGACTTTC. The encoded protein is CASSQGGSGANVLTF.

This chain connects TRBV6-5 to TRBJ2-1, with 14 bases that match TRBD2. The CDR3 spans 16 residues. V dropped 3 bases and J dropped 7; count of bases not matched to a gene: 5. Germline V CDR1 and CDR2: MNHEY, SVGAGI. CDR3 DNA sequence: TGTGCCAGCAGTTATCGGACTAGCGGGAGGTATAATGAGCAGTTCTTC. As protein: CASSYRTSGRYNEQFF.

This chain joins TRBV2 and TRBJ2-7; 7 bases are a match to TRBD2. The CDR3 runs to 15 residues. The V gene end was trimmed by 6 bases and the J gene end by 0 bases; junction bases not matched to a gene: 8. Germline V gene sequence: CDR1 SNHLY, CDR2 FYNNEI. CDR3 bases: TGTGCCAGCAGGAGGGGACGGGGGGACTCCTACGAGCAGTACTTC. It specifies CASRRGRGDSYEQYF.

The chain is built from TRBV3-1 (or the pseudogene TRBV3-2) and TRBJ1-6, with D maybe TRBD1 (5 bases). This CDR3 has 13 amino acids. V gave up 1 base and J gave up 11 bases, with 9 bases separating them. Germline CDR1 LGHDT, CDR2 YNNKEL (reference sequence). CDR3 sequence (DNA): TGTGCCAGCAGCCAAGGGGGGAACGCACCCCTCCACTTT. This codes for CASSQGGNAPLHF.

V usage is TRBV10-1 and J usage is TRBJ1-2; TRBD1 matches 7 bases. Germline-derived CDR1 and CDR2 are WNHNN and SYGVQD (reference sequence). The CDR3 runs to 13 residues. V dropped 6 bases and J dropped 6; count of bases not matched to a gene: 7. The CDR3 spells CASSPDRVDGYTF. CDR3 DNA sequence: TGCGCCAGCAGCCCCGACAGGGTCGATGGCTACACCTTC.

V gene TRBV2 combines with J gene TRBJ2-5; D gene uncertain. Germline-derived CDR1 and CDR2 are SNHLY and FYNNEI. The V and J ends lost 4 bases and 4 bases respectively, with 10 bases between them. The CDR3 sequence is 13 residues long. This CDR3 reads CASSVAVGETQYF. In nucleotides, the CDR3 is TGTGCCAGCAGTGTGGCAGTTGGAGAGACCCAGTACTTC.

The chain combines TRBV6-6 with TRBJ2-3; D is unclear. The CDR3 sequence is 12 residues long. V lost 6 bases to trimming and J lost 6 bases, with 10 bases between them. In germline, CDR1 is MNHNY, CDR2 SVGAGI (reference sequence). DNA of the CDR3: TGTGCCAGCAGCCCGATGATTGATACGCAGTATTTT. Its translation: CASSPMIDTQYF.

The chain couples TRBV2 to TRBJ2-5; D possibly corresponds to TRBD2 (6 bases). Trimming removed 10 bases at V and 4 bases at J, with 19 bases between. The length of the CDR3 is 14 residues. Germline loops: CDR1 SNHLY, CDR2 FYNNEI. DNA of the CDR3: TGTGCCACCTCGGGGGATCGGGCAGCAGAGACCCAGTACTTC. Its protein product is CATSGDRAAETQYF.

This sequence joins TRBV5-4 and TRBJ2-3, with 7 nucleotides matching TRBD2. This CDR3 has 15 residues. Germline V gene lookup returns CDR1 SGHNT and CDR2 YYREEE (reference sequence). The V segment lost 1 base and the J segment 6 bases; nucleotides outside the gene matches: 8. The CDR3 loop reads CASSLSGTNQDTQYF. The CDR3 coding sequence is TGTGCCAGCAGCTTGTCCGGGACTAATCAGGATACGCAGTATTTT.

The chain couples TRBV5-1 to TRBJ1-1; D unresolved. CDR1 is SGHRS, CDR2 YFSETQ, per germline. The CDR3 is 13 residues long. Between the trimmed V and J ends, which lost 5 bases and 4 bases, there was a span of 12 bases. This chain's CDR3 is CASSWEGTTEAFF. The CDR3 nucleotides are TGCGCCAGCAGTTGGGAGGGTACCACTGAAGCTTTCTTT. Based on the CDR3 plus reference TRBV5-1 and TRBJ1-1, the full variable domain is KAGVTQTPRYLIKTRGQQVTLSCSPISGHRSVSWYQQTPGQGLQFLFEYFSETQRNKGNFPGRFSGRQFSNSRSEMNVSTLELGDSALYLCASSWEGTTEAFFGQGTRLTVV.

The chain carries TRBV7-9 and TRBJ1-4; weak D call: TRBD1 (5 bases). The CDR3 is 16 amino acids. Trimming removed 2 bases at V and 3 bases at J, with 13 bases between. Germline V CDR1 and CDR2: SEHNR, FQNEAQ (reference sequence). CDR3 coding DNA: TGTGCCAGCAGCTTAATCCGGGGCGCAGCTAATGAAAAACTGTTTTTT. Translating it yields CASSLIRGAANEKLFF. The full variable domain, completed using reference TRBV7-9 and TRBJ1-4, is DTGVSQNPRHKITKRGQNVTFRCDPISEHNRLYWYRQTLGQGPEFLTYFQNEAQLEKSRLLSDRFSAERPKGSFSTLEIQRTEQGDSAMYLCASSLIRGAANEKLFFGSGTQLSVL.

The chain is built from TRBV5-5 and TRBJ2-7; D unclear. The CDR3 extends over 12 amino acids. The germline gives CDR1 SGHKS, CDR2 YYEKEE (reference sequence). Trimming removed 5 bases at V and 2 bases at J, with 8 bases between. The CDR3 protein is CASRYTAYEQYF. CDR3 DNA sequence: TGTGCCAGCAGGTATACAGCCTACGAGCAGTACTTC. Drawing the rest from reference TRBV5-5 and TRBJ2-7, the complete variable domain is DAGVTQSPTHLIKTRGQQVTLRCSPISGHKSVSWYQQVLGQGPQFIFQYYEKEERGRGNFPDRFSARQFPNYSSELNVNALLLGDSALYLCASRYTAYEQYFGPGTRLTVT.

V usage is TRBV7-9 and J usage is TRBJ2-6; D remains ambiguous. Germline V gives CDR1 SEHNR, CDR2 FQNEAQ (reference sequence). The CDR3 is made up of 16 amino acids. The ends were cut back, 0 bases at V and 0 bases at J, with 6 bases in the middle. Written as DNA, the CDR3 is TGTGCCAGCAGCTTAGCGGTGGGCTCTGGGGCCAACGTCCTGACTTTC. Protein product: CASSLAVGSGANVLTF.